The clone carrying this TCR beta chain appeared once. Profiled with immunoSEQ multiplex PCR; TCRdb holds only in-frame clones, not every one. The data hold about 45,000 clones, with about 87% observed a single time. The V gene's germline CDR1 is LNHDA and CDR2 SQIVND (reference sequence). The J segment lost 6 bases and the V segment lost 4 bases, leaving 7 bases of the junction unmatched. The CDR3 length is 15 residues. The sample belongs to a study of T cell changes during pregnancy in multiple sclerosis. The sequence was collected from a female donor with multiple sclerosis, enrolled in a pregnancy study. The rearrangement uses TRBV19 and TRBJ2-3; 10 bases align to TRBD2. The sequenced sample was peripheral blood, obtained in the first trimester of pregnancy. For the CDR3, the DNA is TGTGCCAGTAGTAGCGAACTAGCGGGGTCGGATACGCAGTATTTT. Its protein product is CASSSELAGSDTQYF.